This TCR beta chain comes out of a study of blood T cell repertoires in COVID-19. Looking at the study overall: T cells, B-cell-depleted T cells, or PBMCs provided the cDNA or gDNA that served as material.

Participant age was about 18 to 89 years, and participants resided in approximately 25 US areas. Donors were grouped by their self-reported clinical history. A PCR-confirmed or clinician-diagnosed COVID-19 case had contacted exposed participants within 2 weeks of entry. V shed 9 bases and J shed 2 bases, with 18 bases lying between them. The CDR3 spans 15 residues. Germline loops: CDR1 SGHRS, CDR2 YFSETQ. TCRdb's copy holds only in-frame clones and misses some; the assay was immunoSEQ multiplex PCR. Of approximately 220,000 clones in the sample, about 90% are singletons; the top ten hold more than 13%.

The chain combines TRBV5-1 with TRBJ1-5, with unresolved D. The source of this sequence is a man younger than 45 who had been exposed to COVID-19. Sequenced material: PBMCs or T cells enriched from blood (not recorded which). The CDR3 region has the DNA TGCGCCACGCGCCTAGACGAGGTCGGCAATCAGCCCCAGCATTTT. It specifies CATRLDEVGNQPQHF. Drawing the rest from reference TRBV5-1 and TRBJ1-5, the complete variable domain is KAGVTQTPRYLIKTRGQQVTLSCSPISGHRSVSWYQQTPGQGLQFLFEYFSETQRNKGNFPGRFSGRQFSNSRSEMNVSTLELGDSALYLCATRLDEVGNQPQHFGDGTRLSIL.